The rows below give T cell receptor beta chains drawn from one sample of a study of PD-1 blockade in classical Hodgkin lymphoma. Some clones are missing from TCRdb's copy, which holds only in-frame ones; the method was immunoSEQ multiplex PCR. The sample yields roughly 50,000 clones, 86% seen once. This material consisted of peripheral blood mononuclear cells (PBMCs), taken before the fourth cycle of nivolumab. Receptors were obtained from a human donor with classical Hodgkin lymphoma. The CDR3 runs from the conserved cysteine through the conserved F or W. D genes are given only for firm matches. The size of a clone is reported for some rows only, either as once, few or many, or as a class for expanded clones.

v_call,d_call,j_call,clone_size,cdr3_aa,cdr3_nt
TRBV4-3,-,TRBJ1-2,-,CASSQGGGLGYTF,TGCGCCAGCAGCCAAGGGGGTGGGCTTGGCTACACCTTC
TRBV29-1,TRBD1,TRBJ2-5,-,CSADGQGETQYF,TGCAGCGCTGACGGACAGGGGGAGACCCAGTACTTC
TRBV28,TRBD1,TRBJ2-7,-,CASSSPGQSYEQYF,TGTGCCAGCAGTTCCCCGGGACAGTCCTACGAGCAGTACTTC
TRBV28,-,TRBJ2-1,-,CASSLSVPNEQFF,TGTGCCAGCAGTTTATCGGTCCCCAATGAGCAGTTCTTC
TRBV28,-,TRBJ2-7,-,CASSLLGGRYEQYF,TGTGCCAGCAGTTTACTGGGGGGCCGCTACGAGCAGTACTTC
TRBV25-1,-,TRBJ1-6,-,CASSVRTARAPLHF,TGTGCCAGCAGTGTGAGGACAGCCCGAGCACCCCTCCACTTT
TRBV4-1,TRBD2,TRBJ2-3,-,CASSQVPPVRGLYTDTQYF,TGCGCCAGCAGCCAAGTTCCGCCGGTGCGGGGACTATACACAGATACGCAGTATTTT
TRBV9,-,TRBJ2-5,-,CASSRSGSQETQYF,TGTGCCAGCAGCCGGAGCGGCAGCCAAGAGACCCAGTACTTC
TRBV5-4,TRBD2,TRBJ2-1,-,CASSLESSGFDEQFF,TGTGCCAGCAGCTTGGAGTCTAGCGGTTTCGATGAGCAGTTCTTC
TRBV28,-,TRBJ1-2,-,CASSLFGTGRTYGYTF,TGTGCCAGCAGTTTATTTGGTACAGGGAGGACCTATGGCTACACCTTC
TRBV25-1,-,TRBJ1-1,-,CASSEFGNTEAFF,TGTGCCAGCAGTGAATTCGGGAACACTGAAGCTTTCTTT
TRBV27,TRBD1,TRBJ2-3,once,CASSPGTGVTDTQYF,TGTGCCAGCAGTCCCGGGACAGGGGTCACAGATACGCAGTATTTT
TRBV4-1,-,TRBJ1-3,-,CASSPALGSSGNTIYF,TGCGCCAGCAGCCCAGCATTAGGAAGCTCTGGAAACACCATATATTTT
TRBV5-8,TRBD1,TRBJ1-2,-,CASSLGDRTNYGYTF,TGTGCCAGCAGCTTGGGGGACAGGACTAACTATGGCTACACCTTC
TRBV2,-,TRBJ2-5,-,CASKLEQGVRETQYF,TGTGCCAGCAAACTTGAACAGGGCGTTCGGGAGACCCAGTACTTC
TRBV19,-,TRBJ2-2,-,CASSMSGGNTGELFF,TGTGCCAGTAGTATGAGCGGAGGTAACACCGGGGAGCTGTTTTTT
TRBV18,-,TRBJ1-1,-,CASSPVGSPNTEAFF,TGTGCCAGCTCACCGGTGGGAAGCCCCAACACTGAAGCTTTCTTT
TRBV28,-,TRBJ2-3,-,CASSLGGPSTDTQYF,TGTGCCAGCAGTTTGGGGGGACCAAGCACAGATACGCAGTATTTT
TRBV6-6,-,TRBJ2-7,-,CASSNINYEQYF,TGTGCCAGCAGTAACATTAACTACGAGCAGTACTTC
TRBV4-2,-,TRBJ1-4,-,CASSQGGVGEKLFF,TGTGCCAGCAGCCAAGGCGGGGTAGGGGAAAAACTGTTTTTT
TRBV6-4,TRBD1,TRBJ2-2,once,CASSALGQGSTGELFF,TGTGCCAGCAGCGCCCTGGGACAGGGCAGCACCGGGGAGCTGTTTTTT
TRBV19,TRBD1,TRBJ2-2,-,CASSPPGGQGAFGELFF,TGTGCCAGTAGTCCCCCCGGGGGACAGGGGGCGTTCGGGGAGCTGTTTTTT
TRBV2,-,TRBJ2-2,-,CASSEAGAATGELFF,TGTGCCAGCAGTGAAGCGGGAGCGGCCACCGGGGAGCTGTTTTTT
TRBV19,-,TRBJ2-5,once,CASSAAERTGETQYF,TGTGCCAGTAGTGCTGCGGAAAGGACGGGAGAGACCCAGTACTTC
TRBV6-1,TRBD1,TRBJ1-2,-,CASSGGQAASGYGYTF,TGTGCCAGCAGTGGGGGACAGGCCGCTAGCGGCTATGGCTACACCTTC
TRBV29-1,TRBD2,TRBJ2-7,-,CSVLTSGTYEQYF,TGCAGCGTGCTGACTAGCGGAACCTACGAGCAGTACTTC
TRBV10-3,-,TRBJ2-7,-,CAISLDRTVLEQYF,TGTGCCATCAGTCTGGACCGGACTGTACTCGAGCAGTACTTC
TRBV7-3,-,TRBJ2-7,-,CASSLGRGPYEQYF,TGTGCCAGCAGCTTAGGGCGGGGGCCATACGAGCAGTACTTC
TRBV10-3,TRBD2,TRBJ2-1,-,CAISETMTSGANEQFF,TGTGCCATCAGTGAGACGATGACTAGCGGGGCCAATGAGCAGTTCTTC
TRBV5-1,-,TRBJ1-1,-,CASSWAVMNTEAFF,TGCGCCAGCAGCTGGGCAGTCATGAACACTGAAGCTTTCTTT
TRBV27,-,TRBJ2-6,-,CASSFLAEAVSGANVLTF,-
TRBV6-5,TRBD1,TRBJ1-5,-,CASSQGTGGQQPQHF,TGTGCCAGCAGTCAGGGGACAGGGGGCCAGCAGCCCCAGCATTTT
TRBV27,TRBD2,TRBJ2-7,-,CASRRLAGGSYEQYF,TGTGCCAGCAGAAGACTAGCGGGAGGTTCGTACGAGCAGTACTTC
TRBV7-2,-,TRBJ1-2,-,CASSLPGGDKGGYTF,TGTGCCAGCAGCTTACCCGGGGGGGACAAAGGAGGCTACACCTTC
TRBV7-3,-,TRBJ2-5,-,CASSSEGDQETQYF,TGTGCCAGCAGCTCGGAGGGGGACCAAGAGACCCAGTACTTC
TRBV7-6,-,TRBJ2-2,-,CASSSEAGGPYTGELFF,TGTGCCAGTTCGTCAGAGGCCGGAGGGCCTTACACCGGGGAGCTGTTTTTT
TRBV19,-,TRBJ2-7,-,CASSPGPGAPMDEQYF,TGTGCCAGTAGTCCAGGGCCGGGGGCGCCTATGGACGAGCAGTACTTC
TRBV27,-,TRBJ2-7,-,CASSLSLRVIDEQYF,TGTGCCAGCAGTTTATCTCTCAGGGTAATCGACGAGCAGTACTTC
TRBV6-4,TRBD1,TRBJ2-2,-,CASSDGQGNTGELFF,TGTGCCAGCAGTGACGGACAGGGGAACACCGGGGAGCTGTTTTTT
TRBV28,-,TRBJ1-3,-,CASSALQGGNTIYF,TGTGCCAGCAGCGCACTCCAAGGTGGAAACACCATATATTTT
TRBV28,-,TRBJ2-5,-,CATLVGGPGETQYF,TGTGCCACCCTAGTAGGGGGGCCCGGAGAGACCCAGTACTTC
TRBV4-2,TRBD2,TRBJ2-7,-,CASSLGGWEQYF,TGTGCCAGCAGCTTGGGGGGGTGGGAGCAGTACTTC
TRBV7-6,-,TRBJ2-2,-,CASSGQRYTGELFF,TGTGCCAGCAGCGGTCAGCGGTACACCGGGGAGCTGTTTTTT
TRBV28,-,TRBJ2-7,-,CASSVRLRGYEQYF,TGTGCCAGCAGTGTTCGTCTCCGCGGCTACGAGCAGTACTTC
TRBV4-1,-,TRBJ1-6,-,CASSQDGRGNSPLHF,TGCGCCAGCAGCCAAGATGGCAGGGGTAATTCACCCCTCCACTTT
TRBV7-2,TRBD1,TRBJ1-2,-,CASSLQPRGNYGYTF,TGTGCCAGCAGCTTACAACCCAGGGGGAACTATGGCTACACCTTC
TRBV29-1,-,TRBJ2-2,-,CSATGGFTGELFF,TGCAGCGCTACTGGGGGGTTCACCGGGGAGCTGTTTTTT
TRBV7-8,-,TRBJ1-2,few,CASSLAGLTGGGYTF,TGTGCCAGCAGCTTAGCCGGGCTGACCGGGGGGGGCTACACCTTC
TRBV11-2,TRBD1,TRBJ2-7,-,CASSHYRGYYEQYF,TGTGCCAGCAGCCACTACAGGGGGTACTACGAGCAGTACTTC
TRBV28,-,TRBJ1-1,-,CASTRSRARKAFF,TGTGCCAGCACCCGGTCCAGGGCGAGAAAAGCTTTCTTT
TRBV10-1,-,TRBJ2-7,-,CASSGARFAEQYF,TGCGCCAGCAGTGGGGCCCGGTTCGCCGAGCAGTACTTC
TRBV7-2,-,TRBJ1-5,-,CASSSTETELEPQHF,TGTGCCAGCAGCTCAACCGAGACCGAATTAGAGCCCCAGCATTTT
TRBV27,TRBD2,TRBJ2-7,-,CASSGTSGYEQYF,TGTGCCAGCAGTGGGACTAGCGGCTACGAGCAGTACTTC
TRBV29-1,TRBD1,TRBJ2-1,-,CSVVAGTGFSHEQFF,TGCAGCGTTGTAGCCGGGACAGGGTTTTCCCATGAGCAGTTCTTC
TRBV5-1,TRBD2,TRBJ2-1,-,CASSSRTSDEQFF,TGCGCCAGCAGCTCACGGACTAGCGATGAGCAGTTCTTC
TRBV7-2,TRBD2,TRBJ2-1,once,CASGLIGGAHEQFF,TGTGCCAGCGGGCTTATCGGGGGGGCCCATGAGCAGTTCTTC
TRBV7-3,-,TRBJ2-3,-,CASSTVGDTQYF,TGTGCCAGCAGCACAGTCGGGGATACGCAGTATTTT
TRBV5-1,-,TRBJ1-1,-,CASSLGTANTEAFF,TGCGCCAGCAGCTTGGGTACAGCGAACACTGAAGCTTTCTTT
TRBV7-9,TRBD1,TRBJ2-7,-,CASSPDRGLSEQYF,TGTGCCAGCAGCCCCGACAGGGGGCTGAGCGAGCAGTACTTC